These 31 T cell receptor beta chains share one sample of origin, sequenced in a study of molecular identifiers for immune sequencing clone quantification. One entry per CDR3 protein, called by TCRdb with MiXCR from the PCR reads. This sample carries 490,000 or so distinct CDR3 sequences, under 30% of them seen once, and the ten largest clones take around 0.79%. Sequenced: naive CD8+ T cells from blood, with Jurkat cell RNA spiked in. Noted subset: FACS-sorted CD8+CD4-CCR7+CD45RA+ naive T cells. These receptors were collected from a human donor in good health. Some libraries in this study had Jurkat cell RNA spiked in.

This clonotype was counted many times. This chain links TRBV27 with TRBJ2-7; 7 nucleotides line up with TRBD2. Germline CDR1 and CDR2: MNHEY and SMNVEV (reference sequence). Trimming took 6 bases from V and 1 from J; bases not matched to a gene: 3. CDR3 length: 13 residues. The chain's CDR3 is CASSLRGSYEQYF. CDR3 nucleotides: TGTGCCAGCAGCTTGCGGGGGTCCTACGAGCAGTACTTC.

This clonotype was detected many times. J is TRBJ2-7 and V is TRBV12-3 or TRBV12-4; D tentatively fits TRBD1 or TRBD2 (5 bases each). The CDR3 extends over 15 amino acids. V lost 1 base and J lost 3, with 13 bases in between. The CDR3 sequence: CASSLGGVGVYEQYF. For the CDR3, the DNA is TGTGCCAGCAGTTTAGGAGGGGTCGGAGTCTACGAGCAGTACTTC.

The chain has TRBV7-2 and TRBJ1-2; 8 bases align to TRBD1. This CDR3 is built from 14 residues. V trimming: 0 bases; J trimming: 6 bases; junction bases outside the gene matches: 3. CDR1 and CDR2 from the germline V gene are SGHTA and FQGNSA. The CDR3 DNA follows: TGTGCCAGCAGCTTAGCCGGACAGGGAGATGGCTACACCTTC. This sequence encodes CASSLAGQGDGYTF.

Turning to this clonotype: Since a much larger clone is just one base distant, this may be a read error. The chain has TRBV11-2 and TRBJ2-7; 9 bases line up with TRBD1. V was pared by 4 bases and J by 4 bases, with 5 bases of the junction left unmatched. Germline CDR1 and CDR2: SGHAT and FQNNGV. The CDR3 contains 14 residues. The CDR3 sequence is CASSSGTGMYEQYF. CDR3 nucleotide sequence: TGTGCCAGCAGCTCCGGGACAGGGATGTACGAGCAGTACTTC.

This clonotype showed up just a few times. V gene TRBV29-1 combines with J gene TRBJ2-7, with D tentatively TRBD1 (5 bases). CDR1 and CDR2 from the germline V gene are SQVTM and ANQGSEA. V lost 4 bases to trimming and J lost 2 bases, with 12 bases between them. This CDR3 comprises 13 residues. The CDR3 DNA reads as TGCAGCGTTGTAGGCGCAGGGCCCTACGAGCAGTACTTC. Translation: CSVVGAGPYEQYF.

CDR3 bases: TGTGCCAGCAGCTTAGAACCCGAAGGCTACGGGGAGCTGTTTTTT. It specifies CASSLEPEGYGELFF. This rearrangement joins TRBV7-9 to TRBJ2-2; D is unclear. The V end lost 1 base, the J end lost 7 bases, and 13 bases lay between the germline ends. CDR1 is SEHNR, CDR2 FQNEAQ, per germline (reference sequence). The CDR3 has 15 amino acids.

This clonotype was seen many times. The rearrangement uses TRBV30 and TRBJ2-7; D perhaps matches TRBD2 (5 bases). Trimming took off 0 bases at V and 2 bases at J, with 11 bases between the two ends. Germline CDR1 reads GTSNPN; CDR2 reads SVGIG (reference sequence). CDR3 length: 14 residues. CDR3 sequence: CAWSVGVPTYEQYF. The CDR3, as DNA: TGTGCCTGGAGTGTCGGGGTTCCCACCTACGAGCAGTACTTC.

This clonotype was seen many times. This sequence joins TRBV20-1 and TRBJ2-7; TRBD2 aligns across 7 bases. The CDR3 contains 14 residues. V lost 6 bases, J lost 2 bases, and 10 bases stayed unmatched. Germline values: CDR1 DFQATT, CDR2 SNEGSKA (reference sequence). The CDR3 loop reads CSARRGTTTYEQYF. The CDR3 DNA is TGCAGTGCCCGTCGCGGGACTACAACCTACGAGCAGTACTTC.

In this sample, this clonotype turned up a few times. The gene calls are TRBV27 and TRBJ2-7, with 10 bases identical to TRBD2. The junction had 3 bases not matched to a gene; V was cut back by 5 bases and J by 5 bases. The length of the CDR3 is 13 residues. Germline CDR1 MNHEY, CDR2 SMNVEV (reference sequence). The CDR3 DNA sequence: TGTGCCAGCAGTCTAGCGGGAGCCAACGAGCAGTACTTC. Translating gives CASSLAGANEQYF.

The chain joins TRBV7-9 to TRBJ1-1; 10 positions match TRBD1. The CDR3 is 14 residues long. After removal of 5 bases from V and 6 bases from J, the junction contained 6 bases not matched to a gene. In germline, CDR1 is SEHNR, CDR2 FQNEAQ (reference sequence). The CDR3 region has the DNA TGTGCCAGCAGCCCGGACAGGGGGAAACCTGAAGCTTTCTTT. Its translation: CASSPDRGKPEAFF.

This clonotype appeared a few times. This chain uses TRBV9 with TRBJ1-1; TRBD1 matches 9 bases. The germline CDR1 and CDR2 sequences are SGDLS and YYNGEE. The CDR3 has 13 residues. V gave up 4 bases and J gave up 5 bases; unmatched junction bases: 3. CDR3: CASSTGGRTEAFF. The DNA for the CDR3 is TGTGCCAGCAGCACAGGGGGCCGGACTGAAGCTTTCTTT.

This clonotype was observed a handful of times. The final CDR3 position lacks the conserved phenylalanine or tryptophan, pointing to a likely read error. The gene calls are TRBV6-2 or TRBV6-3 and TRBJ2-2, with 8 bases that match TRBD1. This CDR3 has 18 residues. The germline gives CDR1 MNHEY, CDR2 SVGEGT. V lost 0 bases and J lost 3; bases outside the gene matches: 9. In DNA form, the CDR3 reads TGTGCCAGCAGTTACTCGATCCTATCGGACAGGGACACCGGGGAGCTGTTTTCT. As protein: CASSYSILSDRDTGELFS.

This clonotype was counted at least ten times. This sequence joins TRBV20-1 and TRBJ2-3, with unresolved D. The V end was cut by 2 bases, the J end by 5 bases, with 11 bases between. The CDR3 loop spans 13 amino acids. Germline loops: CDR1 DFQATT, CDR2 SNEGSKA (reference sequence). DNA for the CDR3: TGCAGTGCTAGACAGACCGCCGGAGATACGCAGTATTTT. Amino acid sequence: CSARQTAGDTQYF.

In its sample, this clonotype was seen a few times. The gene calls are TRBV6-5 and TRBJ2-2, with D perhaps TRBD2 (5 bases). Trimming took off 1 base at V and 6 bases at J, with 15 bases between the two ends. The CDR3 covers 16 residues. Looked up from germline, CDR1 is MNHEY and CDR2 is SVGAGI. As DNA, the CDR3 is TGTGCCAGCAGTTACTTCGGCCCAGTGGACTCCGGGGAGCTGTTTTTT. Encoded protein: CASSYFGPVDSGELFF.

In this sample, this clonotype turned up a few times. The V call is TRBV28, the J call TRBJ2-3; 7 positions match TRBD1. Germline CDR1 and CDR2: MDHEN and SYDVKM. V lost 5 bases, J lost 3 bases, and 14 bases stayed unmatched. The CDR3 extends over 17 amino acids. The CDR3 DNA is TGTGCCAGCAGTCCCCGACAGGGCCCCGTTCAGACAGATACGCAGTATTTT. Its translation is CASSPRQGPVQTDTQYF.

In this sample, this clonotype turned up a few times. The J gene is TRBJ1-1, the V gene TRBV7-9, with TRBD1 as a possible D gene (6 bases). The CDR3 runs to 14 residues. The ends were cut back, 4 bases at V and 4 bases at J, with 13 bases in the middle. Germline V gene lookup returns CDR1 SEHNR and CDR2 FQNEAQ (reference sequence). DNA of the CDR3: TGTGCCAGCAGCTCTGTTACAGGGCTCACTGAAGCTTTCTTT. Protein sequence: CASSSVTGLTEAFF.

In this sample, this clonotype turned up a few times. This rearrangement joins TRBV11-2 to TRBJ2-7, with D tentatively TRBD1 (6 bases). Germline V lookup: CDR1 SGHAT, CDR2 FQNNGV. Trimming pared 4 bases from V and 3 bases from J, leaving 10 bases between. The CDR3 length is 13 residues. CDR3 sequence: CASSWDTGYEQYF. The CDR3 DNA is TGTGCCAGCAGCTGGGACACAGGCTACGAGCAGTACTTC.

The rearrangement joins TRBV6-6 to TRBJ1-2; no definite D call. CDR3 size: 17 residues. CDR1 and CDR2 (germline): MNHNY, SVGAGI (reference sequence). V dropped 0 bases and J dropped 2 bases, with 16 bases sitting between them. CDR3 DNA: TGTGCCAGCAGTTACTCGATGCAGAGCTTCGAGAACTATGGCTACACCTTC. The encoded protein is CASSYSMQSFENYGYTF.

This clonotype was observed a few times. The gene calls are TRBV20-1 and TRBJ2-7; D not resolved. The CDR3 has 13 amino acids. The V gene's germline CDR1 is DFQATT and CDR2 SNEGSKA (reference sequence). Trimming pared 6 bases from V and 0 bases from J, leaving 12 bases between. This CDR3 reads CSARGPISYEQYF. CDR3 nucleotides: TGCAGTGCCCGAGGACCGATCTCCTACGAGCAGTACTTC.

DNA of the CDR3: TGCAGTGCTAGTCCTGGGCGTAGCAATCAGCCCCAGCATTTT. Amino acids: CSASPGRSNQPQHF. The chain combines TRBV20-1 with TRBJ1-5; D remains unclear. V was shortened by 3 bases and J by 0 bases, with 9 bases between the two germline ends. Germline V gene sequence: CDR1 DFQATT, CDR2 SNEGSKA (reference sequence). The CDR3 is 14 residues long.

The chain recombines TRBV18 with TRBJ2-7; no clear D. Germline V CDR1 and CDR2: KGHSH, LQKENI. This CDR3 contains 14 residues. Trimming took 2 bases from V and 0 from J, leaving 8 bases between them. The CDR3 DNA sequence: TGTGCCAGCTCACCAAGGGCGCACTCCTACGAGCAGTACTTC. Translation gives CASSPRAHSYEQYF.

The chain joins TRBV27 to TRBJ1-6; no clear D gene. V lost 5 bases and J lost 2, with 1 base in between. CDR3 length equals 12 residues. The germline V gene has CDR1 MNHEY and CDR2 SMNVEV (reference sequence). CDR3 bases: TGTGCCAGCAGTCCCTATAATTCACCCCTCCACTTT. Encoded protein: CASSPYNSPLHF.

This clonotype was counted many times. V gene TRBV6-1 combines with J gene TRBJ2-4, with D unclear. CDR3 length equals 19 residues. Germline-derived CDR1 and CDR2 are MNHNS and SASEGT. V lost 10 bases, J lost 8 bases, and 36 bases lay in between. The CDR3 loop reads CAMQTAWEKNHSQKDIQYF. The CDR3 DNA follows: TGTGCCATGCAAACAGCGTGGGAAAAGAACCATAGCCAAAAAGACATTCAGTACTTC.

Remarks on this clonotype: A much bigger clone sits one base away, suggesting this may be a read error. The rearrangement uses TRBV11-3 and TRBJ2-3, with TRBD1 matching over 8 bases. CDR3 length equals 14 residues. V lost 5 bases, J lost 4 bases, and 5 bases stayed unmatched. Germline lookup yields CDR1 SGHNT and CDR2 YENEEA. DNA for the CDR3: TGTGCCAGCAGCCAGGACAGGGACGCAGATACGCAGTATTTT. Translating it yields CASSQDRDADTQYF.

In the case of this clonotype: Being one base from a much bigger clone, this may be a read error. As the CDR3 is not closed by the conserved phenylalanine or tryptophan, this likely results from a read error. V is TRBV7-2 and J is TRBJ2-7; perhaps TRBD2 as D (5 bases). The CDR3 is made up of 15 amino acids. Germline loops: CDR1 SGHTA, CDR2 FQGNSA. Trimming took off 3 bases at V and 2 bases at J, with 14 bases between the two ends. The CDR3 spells CASSFYSGVTYEQYL. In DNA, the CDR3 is TGTGCCAGCAGCTTTTATTCCGGGGTTACCTACGAGCAGTACCTC.

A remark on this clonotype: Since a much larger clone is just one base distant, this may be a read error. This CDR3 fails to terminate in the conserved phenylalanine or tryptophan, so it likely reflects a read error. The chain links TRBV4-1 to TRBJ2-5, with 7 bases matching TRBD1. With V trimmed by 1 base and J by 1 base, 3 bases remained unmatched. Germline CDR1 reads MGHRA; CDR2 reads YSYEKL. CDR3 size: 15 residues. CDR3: CASSQGRDSQETQYL. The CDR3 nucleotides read TGCGCCAGCAGCCAAGGCCGGGACAGCCAAGAGACCCAGTACCTC.

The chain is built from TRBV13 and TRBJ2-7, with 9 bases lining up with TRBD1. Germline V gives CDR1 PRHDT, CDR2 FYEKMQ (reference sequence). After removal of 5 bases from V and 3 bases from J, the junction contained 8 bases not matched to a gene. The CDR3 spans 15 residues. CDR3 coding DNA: TGTGCCAGCAGCCCCGGACAGGGGAGGGTCTACGAGCAGTACTTC. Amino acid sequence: CASSPGQGRVYEQYF.

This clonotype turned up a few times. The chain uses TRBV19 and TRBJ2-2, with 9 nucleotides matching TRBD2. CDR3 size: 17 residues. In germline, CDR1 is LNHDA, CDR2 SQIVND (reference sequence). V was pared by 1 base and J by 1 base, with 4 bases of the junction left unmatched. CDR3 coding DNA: TGTGCCAGTAGTATAGTTGGGACTAGCAGGAACACCGGGGAGCTGTTTTTT. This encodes CASSIVGTSRNTGELFF.

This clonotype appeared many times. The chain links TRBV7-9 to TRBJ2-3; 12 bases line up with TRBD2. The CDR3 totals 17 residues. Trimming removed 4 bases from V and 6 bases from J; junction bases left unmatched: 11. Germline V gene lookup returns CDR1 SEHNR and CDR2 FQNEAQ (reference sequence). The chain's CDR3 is CASSSGLAGQYGDTQYF. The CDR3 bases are TGTGCCAGCAGCTCGGGACTAGCGGGCCAGTATGGGGATACGCAGTATTTT.

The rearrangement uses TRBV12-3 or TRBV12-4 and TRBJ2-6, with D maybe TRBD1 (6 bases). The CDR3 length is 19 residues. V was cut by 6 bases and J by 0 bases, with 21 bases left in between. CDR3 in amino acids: CASSLSPGQTISGANVLTF. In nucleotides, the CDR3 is TGTGCCAGCAGCCTATCACCGGGACAAACAATCTCTGGGGCCAACGTCCTGACTTTC.

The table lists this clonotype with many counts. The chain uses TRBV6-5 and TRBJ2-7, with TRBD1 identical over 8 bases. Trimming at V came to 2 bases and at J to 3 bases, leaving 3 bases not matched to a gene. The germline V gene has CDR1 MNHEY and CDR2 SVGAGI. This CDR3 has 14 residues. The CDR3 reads CASSYGTGHYEQYF. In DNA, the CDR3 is TGTGCCAGCAGTTACGGGACAGGCCACTACGAGCAGTACTTC.